This T cell receptor beta chain was identified during a study of shared clonotypes between healthy human individuals. Study-level findings and limits: A small donor pool kept down the genetic and exposure-history diversity that was represented.

Produced via immunoSEQ multiplex PCR; TCRdb's table is partial and in-frame only. The sample holds under 600,000 clones, roughly four fifths seen once. Comments on this clone: Its antigen is not known.

Trimming left V 1 base short and J 4 bases short, with 8 bases between. The CDR3 is 14 amino acids. CDR1 is LGHNA and CDR2 is YNFKEQ in the germline V gene. The sequence was collected from a woman aged 40 to 50 in good health. Some clones in this sample may be carry-over from other donors' samples. The sequenced sample consisted of PBMCs. The V and J genes are TRBV4-2 and TRBJ1-3; D is unclear. The CDR3 coding sequence is TGTGCCAGCAGCCAAGTCCCGGAAGGAAACACCATATATTTT. This encodes CASSQVPEGNTIYF.